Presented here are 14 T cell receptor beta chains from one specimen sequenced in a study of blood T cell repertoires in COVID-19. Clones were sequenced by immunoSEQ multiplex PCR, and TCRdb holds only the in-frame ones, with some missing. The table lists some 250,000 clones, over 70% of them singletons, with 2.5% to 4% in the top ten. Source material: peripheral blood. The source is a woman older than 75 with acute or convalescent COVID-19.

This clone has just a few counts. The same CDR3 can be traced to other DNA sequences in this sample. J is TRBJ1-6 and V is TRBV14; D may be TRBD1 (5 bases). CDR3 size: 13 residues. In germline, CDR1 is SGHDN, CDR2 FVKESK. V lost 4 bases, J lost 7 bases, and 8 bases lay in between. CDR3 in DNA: TGTGCCAGCAGCCCCGGGGGGAATTCACCCCTCCACTTT. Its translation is CASSPGGNSPLHF.

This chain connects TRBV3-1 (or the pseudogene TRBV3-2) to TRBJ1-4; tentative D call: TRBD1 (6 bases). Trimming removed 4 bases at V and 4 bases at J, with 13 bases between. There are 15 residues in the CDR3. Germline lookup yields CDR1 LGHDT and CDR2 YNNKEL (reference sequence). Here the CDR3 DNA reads TGTGCCAGCAGCCTCCGATCACAGGGTAATGAAAAACTGTTTTTT. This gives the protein CASSLRSQGNEKLFF.

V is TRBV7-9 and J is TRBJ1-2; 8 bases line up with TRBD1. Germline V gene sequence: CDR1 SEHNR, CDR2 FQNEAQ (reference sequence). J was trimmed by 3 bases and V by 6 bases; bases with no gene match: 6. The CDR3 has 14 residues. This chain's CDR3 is CASRRLQGDYGYTF. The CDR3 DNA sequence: TGTGCCAGCAGGCGGCTACAGGGGGACTATGGCTACACCTTC. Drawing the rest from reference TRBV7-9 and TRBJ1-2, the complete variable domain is DTGVSQNPRHKITKRGQNVTFRCDPISEHNRLYWYRQTLGQGPEFLTYFQNEAQLEKSRLLSDRFSAERPKGSFSTLEIQRTEQGDSAMYLCASRRLQGDYGYTFGSGTRLTVV.

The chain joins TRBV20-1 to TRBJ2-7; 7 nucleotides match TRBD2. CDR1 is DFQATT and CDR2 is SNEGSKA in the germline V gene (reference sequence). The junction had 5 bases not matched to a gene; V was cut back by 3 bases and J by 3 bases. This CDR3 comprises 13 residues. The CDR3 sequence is CSASRGGDYEQYF. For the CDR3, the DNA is TGCAGTGCTAGTAGGGGAGGGGACTACGAGCAGTACTTC.

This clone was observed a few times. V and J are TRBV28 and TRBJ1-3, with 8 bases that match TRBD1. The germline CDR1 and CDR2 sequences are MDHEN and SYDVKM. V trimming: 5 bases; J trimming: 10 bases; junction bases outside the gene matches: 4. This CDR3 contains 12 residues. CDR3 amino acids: CASSERQGTIYF. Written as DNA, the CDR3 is TGTGCCAGCAGTGAGAGACAGGGGACCATATATTTT.

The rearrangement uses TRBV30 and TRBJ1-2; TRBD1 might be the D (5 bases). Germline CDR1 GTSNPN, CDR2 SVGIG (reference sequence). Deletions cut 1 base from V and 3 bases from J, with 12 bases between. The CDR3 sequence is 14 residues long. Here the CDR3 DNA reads TGTGCCTGGAGTGGGGGCCAGAACTACTATGGCTACACCTTC. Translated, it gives CAWSGGQNYYGYTF.

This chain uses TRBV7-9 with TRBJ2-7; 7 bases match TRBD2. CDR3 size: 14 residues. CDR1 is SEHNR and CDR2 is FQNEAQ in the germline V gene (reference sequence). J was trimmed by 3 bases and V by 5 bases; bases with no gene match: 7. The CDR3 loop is CASSPPWGGYEQYF. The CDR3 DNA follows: TGTGCCAGCAGCCCCCCTTGGGGGGGCTACGAGCAGTACTTC.

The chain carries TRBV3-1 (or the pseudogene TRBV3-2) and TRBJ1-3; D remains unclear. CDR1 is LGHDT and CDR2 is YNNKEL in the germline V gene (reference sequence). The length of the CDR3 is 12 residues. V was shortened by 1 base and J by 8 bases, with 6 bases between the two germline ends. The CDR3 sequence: CASSQGQDTIYF. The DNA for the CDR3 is TGTGCCAGCAGCCAAGGGCAGGACACCATATATTTT.

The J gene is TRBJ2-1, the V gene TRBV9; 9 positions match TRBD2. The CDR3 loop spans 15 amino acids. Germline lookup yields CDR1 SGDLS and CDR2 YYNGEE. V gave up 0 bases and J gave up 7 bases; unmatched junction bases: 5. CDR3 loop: CASSVASGIGNEQFF. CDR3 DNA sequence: TGTGCCAGCAGCGTAGCTAGCGGGATAGGGAATGAGCAGTTCTTC.

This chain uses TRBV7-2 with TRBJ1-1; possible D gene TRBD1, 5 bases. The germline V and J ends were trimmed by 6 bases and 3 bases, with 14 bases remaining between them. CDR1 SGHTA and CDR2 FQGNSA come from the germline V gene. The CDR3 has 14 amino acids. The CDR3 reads CASRSRVADTEAFF. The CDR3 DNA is TGTGCCAGCAGGTCCAGGGTTGCGGACACTGAAGCTTTCTTT.

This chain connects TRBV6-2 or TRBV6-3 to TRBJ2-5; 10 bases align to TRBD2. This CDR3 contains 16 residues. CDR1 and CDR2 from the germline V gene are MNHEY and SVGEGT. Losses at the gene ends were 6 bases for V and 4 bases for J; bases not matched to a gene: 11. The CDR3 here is CASSPSRLAGVETQYF. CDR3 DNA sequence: TGTGCCAGCAGCCCTTCGAGGCTAGCGGGGGTAGAGACCCAGTACTTC.

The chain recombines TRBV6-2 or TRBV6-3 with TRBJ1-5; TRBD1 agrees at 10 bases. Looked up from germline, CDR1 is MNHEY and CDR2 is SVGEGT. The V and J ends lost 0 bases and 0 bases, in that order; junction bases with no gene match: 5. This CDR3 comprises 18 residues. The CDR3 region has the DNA TGTGCCAGCAGTTACTCTCGGGACAGGGGATATAGCAATCAGCCCCAGCATTTT. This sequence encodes CASSYSRDRGYSNQPQHF.

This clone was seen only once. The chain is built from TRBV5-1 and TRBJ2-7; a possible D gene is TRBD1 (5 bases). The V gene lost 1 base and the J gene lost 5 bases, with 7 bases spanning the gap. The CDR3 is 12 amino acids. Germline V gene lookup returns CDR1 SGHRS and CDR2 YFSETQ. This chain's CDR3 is CASSLLGDEQYF. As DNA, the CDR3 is TGCGCCAGCAGCTTGCTAGGGGACGAGCAGTACTTC.

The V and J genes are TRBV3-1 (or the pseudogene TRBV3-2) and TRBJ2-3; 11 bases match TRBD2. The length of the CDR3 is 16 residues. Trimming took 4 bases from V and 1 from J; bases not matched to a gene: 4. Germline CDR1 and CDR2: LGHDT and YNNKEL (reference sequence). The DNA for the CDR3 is TGTGCCAGCAGCCGAATGGGACTAGCGGGCACAGATACGCAGTATTTT. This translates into CASSRMGLAGTDTQYF.